Below are 25 T cell receptor beta chains sequenced from a single sample in a study of blood T cell repertoires in COVID-19. Clones were read by immunoSEQ multiplex PCR, and TCRdb kept only the in-frame ones, dropping some. The sample includes 250,000 to 350,000 clones, more than 85% of them seen just once. The specimen was PBMCs or T cells enriched from blood (not recorded which). Source of these receptors: a woman in her twenties or thirties who had recovered from COVID-19.

This chain connects TRBV18 to TRBJ1-5; unclear D gene. Trimming shortened V by 5 bases and J by 5 bases, and 10 bases separated the two germline ends. This CDR3 has 13 amino acids. The germline CDR1 and CDR2 sequences are KGHSH and LQKENI. The CDR3 DNA sequence: TGTGCCAGCTCATCCGCGGATGATCAGCCCCAGCATTTT. It encodes CASSSADDQPQHF. The full variable domain, completed using reference TRBV18 and TRBJ1-5, is NAGVMQNPRHLVRRRGQEARLRCSPMKGHSHVYWYRQLPEEGLKFMVYLQKENIIDESGMPKERFSAEFPKEGPSILRIQQVVRGDSAAYFCASSSADDQPQHFGDGTRLSIL.

The chain couples TRBV19 to TRBJ1-6; TRBD1 aligns across 8 bases. The CDR3 contains 15 residues. V trimming: 7 bases; J trimming: 5 bases; junction bases outside the gene matches: 7. From germline, CDR1 is LNHDA and CDR2 SQIVND (reference sequence). The CDR3 coding sequence is TGTGCCAGTACCCCTTGGACAGGGAATAATTCACCCCTCCACTTT. The encoded protein is CASTPWTGNNSPLHF.

The V and J genes are TRBV7-2 and TRBJ2-3, with TRBD2 as a possible D gene (6 bases). CDR1 and CDR2 from the germline V gene are SGHTA and FQGNSA. The CDR3 spans 16 residues. The ends were cut back, 1 base at V and 2 bases at J, with 13 bases in the middle. DNA of the CDR3: TGTGCCAGCAGCTTAGGGCCCAGCGGGCCCACAGATACGCAGTATTTT. It is translated as CASSLGPSGPTDTQYF. The variable domain in full, completed from reference TRBV7-2 and TRBJ2-3, reads GAGVSQSPSNKVTEKGKDVELRCDPISGHTALYWYRQSLGQGLEFLIYFQGNSAPDKSGLPSDRFSAERTGGSVSTLTIQRTQQEDSAVYLCASSLGPSGPTDTQYFGPGTRLTVL.

The genes are TRBV7-2 and TRBJ2-3, with 12 bases matching TRBD2. The CDR3 runs 16 residues. Germline CDR1 is SGHTA and CDR2 is FQGNSA. V dropped 6 bases and J dropped 5; count of bases not matched to a gene: 9. The CDR3 region is CASSQTSGGYGDTQYF. Here the CDR3 DNA reads TGTGCCAGCAGTCAGACTAGCGGGGGATATGGAGATACGCAGTATTTT.

J is TRBJ1-2 and V is TRBV28; 7 bases are a match to TRBD1. The V gene end was trimmed by 3 bases and the J gene end by 0 bases; junction bases not matched to a gene: 22. Per germline, CDR1 MDHEN and CDR2 SYDVKM. CDR3 length: 21 residues. The CDR3 DNA follows: TGTGCCAGCAGTTTGTGGGACAGCTACACCCGCAACCACTTAGCTAACTATGGCTACACCTTC. Encoded protein: CASSLWDSYTRNHLANYGYTF.

This clone was recorded only once. The CDR3 DNA is TGTGCCAGCAGCGTAGACGACAGGGGGTTCGGAAACACCATATATTTT. Its translation: CASSVDDRGFGNTIYF. The V call is TRBV9, the J call TRBJ1-3, with 9 positions matching TRBD1. The CDR3 spans 16 residues. Germline CDR1 is SGDLS and CDR2 is YYNGEE. After removal of 0 bases from V and 4 bases from J, the junction contained 5 bases not matched to a gene.

The genes are TRBV11-1 and TRBJ2-5, with 7 bases fitting TRBD1. The germline CDR1 and CDR2 sequences are SGHAT and FQDESV (reference sequence). V was pared by 6 bases and J by 5 bases, with 6 bases of the junction left unmatched. The CDR3 is made up of 13 amino acids. Here the CDR3 reads CASRPGQRETQYF. The CDR3 DNA reads as TGTGCCAGCAGACCGGGACAGAGGGAGACCCAGTACTTC.

This clone appeared once. The chain carries TRBV7-2 and TRBJ1-1, with 7 bases identical to TRBD1. With 5 bases clipped from V and 0 bases from J, the junction kept 3 bases outside the gene matches. Germline CDR1 is SGHTA and CDR2 is FQGNSA. This CDR3 spans 14 amino acids. CDR3 in DNA: TGTGCCAGCAGCCGGGACAGCATGAACACTGAAGCTTTCTTT. As protein: CASSRDSMNTEAFF. Combining the CDR3 with reference TRBV7-2 and TRBJ1-1 gives the whole variable domain GAGVSQSPSNKVTEKGKDVELRCDPISGHTALYWYRQSLGQGLEFLIYFQGNSAPDKSGLPSDRFSAERTGGSVSTLTIQRTQQEDSAVYLCASSRDSMNTEAFFGQGTRLTVV.

The chain is built from TRBV12-3 or TRBV12-4 and TRBJ1-1, with 7 bases identical to TRBD1. The CDR3 is 12 amino acids. With V trimmed by 7 bases and J by 5 bases, 4 bases remained unmatched. CDR3 DNA: TGTGCCAGCAACTTACAGGGGACTGAAGCTTTCTTT. Its protein is CASNLQGTEAFF.

This rearrangement joins TRBV20-1 to TRBJ1-2, with D hard to call. This CDR3 has 12 residues. Trimming cost V 3 bases and J 6 bases, with 11 bases left between them. Germline values: CDR1 DFQATT, CDR2 SNEGSKA (reference sequence). The CDR3 DNA follows: TGCAGTGCTAGTGGGTCCGAGGATGGCTACACCTTC. Translation gives CSASGSEDGYTF.

This chain connects TRBV19 to TRBJ2-3, with TRBD1 identical over 9 bases. V lost 7 bases and J lost 2; bases outside the gene matches: 7. CDR1 and CDR2 (germline): LNHDA, SQIVND (reference sequence). The CDR3 has 15 residues. The CDR3 region has the DNA TGTGCCAGTATGTCACAGGGGGCCTACACAGATACGCAGTATTTT. The encoded protein is CASMSQGAYTDTQYF.

The V gene is TRBV4-2, the J gene TRBJ1-2; D unresolved. Germline V gene lookup returns CDR1 LGHNA and CDR2 YNFKEQ. The CDR3 is made up of 13 amino acids. The germline V and J ends were trimmed by 3 bases and 8 bases, with 13 bases remaining between them. CDR3 in amino acids: CASSQDSARGYTF. The CDR3 coding sequence is TGTGCCAGCAGCCAGGACTCAGCCCGGGGCTACACCTTC.

The chain combines TRBV6-2 or TRBV6-3 with TRBJ2-5, with 10 positions matching TRBD2. This CDR3 has 18 amino acids. J was trimmed by 2 bases and V by 0 bases; bases with no gene match: 9. Germline V CDR1 and CDR2: MNHEY, SVGEGT. The CDR3 DNA reads TGTGCCAGCAGTTACTCGGGGCCGGGACTAGCGTCTCAAGAGACCCAGTACTTC. Protein sequence: CASSYSGPGLASQETQYF.

Note on this clone: The same CDR3 is also encoded by other DNA sequences in this sample. This chain joins TRBV30 and TRBJ1-3; D is undetermined. Germline loops: CDR1 GTSNPN, CDR2 SVGIG (reference sequence). This CDR3 is built from 12 residues. V lost 4 bases and J 0 bases, leaving 4 bases between the germline ends. CDR3 residues: CAWTSSGNTIYF. The CDR3 DNA reads as TGTGCCTGGACCAGCTCTGGAAACACCATATATTTT.

The chain links TRBV28 to TRBJ2-7, with 10 bases aligning to TRBD1. Germline V gene lookup returns CDR1 MDHEN and CDR2 SYDVKM. J gave up 5 bases and V 2 bases, and 6 bases lay outside the gene matches. The CDR3 is made up of 15 amino acids. The DNA of the CDR3 is TGTGCCAGCAGTTTACCGGGACAGGGGAGCCACGAGCAGTACTTC. Translating it yields CASSLPGQGSHEQYF.

The chain is built from TRBV5-1 and TRBJ2-1, with unresolved D. The CDR3 is 11 amino acids. Per the germline V gene, CDR1 is SGHRS and CDR2 is YFSETQ. The ends were cut back, 9 bases at V and 2 bases at J, with 6 bases in the middle. CDR3 sequence reads: CATPTYNEQFF. CDR3 DNA: TGCGCCACCCCAACCTACAATGAGCAGTTCTTC.

The chain has TRBV12-3 or TRBV12-4 and TRBJ1-3; D gene uncertain. This CDR3 is built from 13 residues. V was pared by 0 bases and J by 4 bases, with 4 bases between. The CDR3 spells CASSLAFGNTIYF. CDR3 nucleotide sequence: TGTGCCAGCAGTTTAGCCTTCGGAAACACCATATATTTT.

The V and J genes are TRBV15 and TRBJ2-7; the D gene is possibly TRBD1 (8 bases). The germline V and J ends were trimmed by 2 bases and 2 bases, with 10 bases remaining between them. The CDR3 spans 14 residues. The germline gives CDR1 LNHNV, CDR2 YYDKDF (reference sequence). As DNA, the CDR3 is TGTGCCACCAGCAGAACAGGGGGGGCCTACGAGCAGTACTTC. It codes for CATSRTGGAYEQYF.

V and J are TRBV4-1 and TRBJ1-1; D not certain. This CDR3 comprises 14 residues. The V end was cut by 2 bases, the J end by 7 bases, with 14 bases between. CDR1 and CDR2 from the germline V gene are MGHRA and YSYEKL. This CDR3 reads CASSQTWARGEAFF. The DNA for the CDR3 is TGCGCCAGCAGCCAAACTTGGGCGCGTGGTGAAGCTTTCTTT.

This sequence joins TRBV5-1 and TRBJ2-3; D is perhaps TRBD2 (7 bases). CDR3 length: 16 residues. Trimming removed 4 bases from V and 1 base from J, with 16 bases in between. Germline V gives CDR1 SGHRS, CDR2 YFSETQ. CDR3 protein: CASSKGEGRGTDTQYF. The CDR3 coding sequence is TGCGCCAGCAGCAAGGGGGAGGGCCGGGGCACAGATACGCAGTATTTT. Variable domain in full (rest from reference TRBV5-1 and TRBJ2-3): KAGVTQTPRYLIKTRGQQVTLSCSPISGHRSVSWYQQTPGQGLQFLFEYFSETQRNKGNFPGRFSGRQFSNSRSEMNVSTLELGDSALYLCASSKGEGRGTDTQYFGPGTRLTVL.

The V and J genes are TRBV3-1 (or the pseudogene TRBV3-2) and TRBJ1-2, with TRBD1 matching over 9 bases. J gave up 8 bases and V 1 base, and 5 bases lay outside the gene matches. The CDR3 runs to 14 residues. Per the germline V gene, CDR1 is LGHDT and CDR2 is YNNKEL (reference sequence). This CDR3 reads CASSQGDRAGGYTF. DNA for the CDR3: TGTGCCAGCAGCCAAGGGGACAGGGCAGGGGGCTACACCTTC.

As for this clone: The same CDR3 also results from other DNA sequences found in this sample. DNA for the CDR3: TGTGCCAGCAGCTGGACAGTCAATCAGCCCCAGCATTTT. Its translation is CASSWTVNQPQHF. The chain recombines TRBV28 with TRBJ1-5; tentatively, D is TRBD1 (6 bases). This CDR3 spans 13 amino acids. Trimming took off 6 bases at V and 3 bases at J, with 9 bases between the two ends. Germline values: CDR1 MDHEN, CDR2 SYDVKM.

The V call is TRBV28, the J call TRBJ1-5, with D perhaps matching TRBD1 (6 bases). Germline CDR1 reads MDHEN; CDR2 reads SYDVKM. The CDR3 loop spans 15 amino acids. V lost 6 bases and J 2 bases, leaving 14 bases between the germline ends. The CDR3 DNA is TGTGCCAGCAGCCCCACAGGGCCGGGCAATCAGCCCCAGCATTTT. Protein sequence: CASSPTGPGNQPQHF.

The chain links TRBV28 to TRBJ2-7, with a possible D match to TRBD1 (6 bases). This CDR3 comprises 15 residues. V was cut by 7 bases and J by 0 bases, with 16 bases left in between. Germline V gene sequence: CDR1 MDHEN, CDR2 SYDVKM. CDR3 sequence: CASTRGGLYSYEQYF. Here the CDR3 DNA reads TGTGCCAGCACCCGAGGGGGATTATACTCCTACGAGCAGTACTTC.

The chain combines TRBV5-1 with TRBJ1-3; 9 bases agree with TRBD1. The CDR3 loop spans 15 amino acids. Germline assignment: CDR1 SGHRS and CDR2 YFSETQ. The J segment lost 2 bases and the V segment lost 0 bases, leaving 0 bases of the junction unmatched. The DNA of the CDR3 is TGCGCCAGCAGCTTGGGACAGGGGGCTGGAAACACCATATATTTT. Translating it yields CASSLGQGAGNTIYF.